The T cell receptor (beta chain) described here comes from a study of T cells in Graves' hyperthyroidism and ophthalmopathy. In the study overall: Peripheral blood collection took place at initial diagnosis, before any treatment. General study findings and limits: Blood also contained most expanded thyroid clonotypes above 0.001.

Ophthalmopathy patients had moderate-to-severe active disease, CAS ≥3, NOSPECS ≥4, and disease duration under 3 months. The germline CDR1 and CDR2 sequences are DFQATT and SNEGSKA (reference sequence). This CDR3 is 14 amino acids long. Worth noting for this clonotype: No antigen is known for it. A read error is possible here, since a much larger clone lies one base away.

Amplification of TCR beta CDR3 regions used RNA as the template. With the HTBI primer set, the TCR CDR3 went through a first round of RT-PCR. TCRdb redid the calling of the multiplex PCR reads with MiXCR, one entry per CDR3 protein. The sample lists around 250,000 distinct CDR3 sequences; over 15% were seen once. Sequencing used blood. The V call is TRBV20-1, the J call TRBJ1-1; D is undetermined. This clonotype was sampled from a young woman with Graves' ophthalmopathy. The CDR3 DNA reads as TGCAGTGCCCCCAGCGCCGGGAGGAACACTGAAGCTTCCTTT. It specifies CSAPSAGRNTEASF.